A single sample is the source of the 22 T cell receptor beta chains below, sequenced in a study of cytomegalovirus exposure and HLA in healthy donors. It was with 60 Vbeta and 13 Jbeta primers that the PCR ran. Some clones are missing from TCRdb's copy, which holds only in-frame ones; the method was immunoSEQ multiplex PCR. The sample holds about 150,000 clones, about 81% seen once. The specimen was PBMCs. The receptors here all came from a young man in good health and CMV-seronegative.

This chain connects TRBV28 to TRBJ1-2, with 11 bases identical to TRBD1. Germline lookup yields CDR1 MDHEN and CDR2 SYDVKM. Germline trimming cut 5 bases from V and 8 bases from J; bases unmatched to any gene: 10. The length of the CDR3 is 15 residues. The CDR3 DNA reads as TGTGCCAGCAGTCCACCGGGACAGGGGGTTGGGGGCTACACCTTC. Protein sequence: CASSPPGQGVGGYTF.

This clone occurred a few times. The CDR3 DNA follows: TGTGCCAGCAGCCCAGGGACTAGCGGGAGCTTCTCCTACGAGCAGTACTTC. Translated: CASSPGTSGSFSYEQYF. This chain joins TRBV7-8 and TRBJ2-7; 14 nucleotides align to TRBD2. CDR3 size: 17 residues. Germline CDR1 SGHVS, CDR2 FQNEAQ. The V segment lost 5 bases and the J segment 0 bases; nucleotides outside the gene matches: 6. The full variable domain, its missing parts supplied by reference TRBV7-8 and TRBJ2-7, is GAGVSQSPRYKVAKRGQDVALRCDPISGHVSLFWYQQALGQGPEFLTYFQNEAQLDKSGLPSDRFFAERPEGSVSTLKIQRTQQEDSAVYLCASSPGTSGSFSYEQYFGPGTRLTVT.

This sequence joins TRBV6-5 and TRBJ2-3; possibly TRBD1 for D (6 bases). With 7 bases removed from V and 6 bases from J, the gap between germline ends came to 14 bases. CDR3 length equals 13 residues. The germline V gene has CDR1 MNHEY and CDR2 SVGAGI. DNA for the CDR3: TGTGCCAGCACCAAACCTCAGGGGGATACGCAGTATTTT. Encoded protein: CASTKPQGDTQYF.

As to this clone: Since the CDR3 does not end with the conserved phenylalanine or tryptophan, this likely comes from a read error. Because the CDR3's place on the DNA is in doubt, the DNA is left out and the CDR3 is given as listed by TCRdb. The V and J genes are TRBV28 and TRBJ2-7; the DNA was not compared with TRBD2, the D call given in the table. The CDR3 adds up to 17 amino acids, both ends counted. CDR1 MDHEN and CDR2 SYDVKM come from the germline V gene. The CDR3 loop is CASSLLRQQTPLSPLYY.

The chain recombines TRBV5-6 with TRBJ2-1; 7 nucleotides align to TRBD2. The V and J ends lost 4 bases and 3 bases, in that order; junction bases with no gene match: 10. The CDR3 contains 16 residues. CDR1 and CDR2 from the germline V gene are SGHDT and YYEEEE. CDR3 amino acids: CASSGTAGAHYNEQFF. The CDR3 coding sequence is TGTGCCAGCAGCGGAACGGCGGGAGCACACTACAATGAGCAGTTCTTC.

The chain links TRBV7-2 to TRBJ2-3, with 16 bases identical to TRBD2. Trimming cost V 5 bases and J 1 base; bases outside gene matches: 9. CDR1 is SGHTA and CDR2 is FQGNSA in the germline V gene. The CDR3 consists of 19 residues. Here the CDR3 DNA reads TGTGCCAGCAGCGGAGGGGGACTAGCGGGGGGGCCGGGCACAGATACGCAGTATTTT. Its protein is CASSGGGLAGGPGTDTQYF.

This clone was recorded a few times. This chain uses TRBV11-2 with TRBJ2-7; TRBD1 agrees at 11 bases. The V gene end was trimmed by 0 bases and the J gene end by 0 bases; junction bases not matched to a gene: 1. Per the germline V gene, CDR1 is SGHAT and CDR2 is FQNNGV. CDR3 size: 16 residues. The DNA for the CDR3 is TGTGCCAGCAGCTTAGAGGGGACAGGGGGCTCCTACGAGCAGTACTTC. Encoded protein: CASSLEGTGGSYEQYF.

The chain is built from TRBV5-4 and TRBJ1-1; 8 bases are shared with TRBD1. The CDR3 totals 13 residues. With V trimmed by 1 base and J by 6 bases, 2 bases remained unmatched. Germline loops: CDR1 SGHNT, CDR2 YYREEE (reference sequence). As DNA, the CDR3 is TGTGCCAGCAGCTTGACAGGGGGATCTGAAGCTTTCTTT. It is translated as CASSLTGGSEAFF. The full variable domain, its missing parts supplied by reference TRBV5-4 and TRBJ1-1, is ETGVTQSPTHLIKTRGQQVTLRCSSQSGHNTVSWYQQALGQGPQFIFQYYREEENGRGNFPPRFSGLQFPNYSSELNVNALELDDSALYLCASSLTGGSEAFFGQGTRLTVV.

CDR3 sequence (DNA): TGTGCCTGGAGCGGGGGGGTAACAGATACGCAGTATTTT. Translation gives CAWSGGVTDTQYF. V gene TRBV30 combines with J gene TRBJ2-3; 8 bases align to TRBD2. The CDR3 extends over 13 amino acids. The germline V gene has CDR1 GTSNPN and CDR2 SVGIG (reference sequence). J lost 3 bases, V lost 3 bases, and 2 bases had no gene match. Combining the CDR3 with reference TRBV30 and TRBJ2-3 gives the whole variable domain SQTIHQWPATLVQPVGSPLSLECTVEGTSNPNLYWYRQAAGRGLQLLFYSVGIGQISSEVPQNLSASRPQDRQFILSSKKLLLSDSGFYLCAWSGGVTDTQYFGPGTRLTVL.

Turning to this clone: The same CDR3 arises from other DNA sequences in this sample as well. The chain combines TRBV5-1 with TRBJ1-3; TRBD1 matches at 8 bases. The CDR3 is 14 residues long. Looked up from germline, CDR1 is SGHRS and CDR2 is YFSETQ. The trim removed 7 bases at V and 4 bases at J, leaving 7 bases unmatched. The CDR3, as DNA: TGCGCCAGCGCCCCGACAGGGGTCGGAAACACCATATATTTT. Translating gives CASAPTGVGNTIYF.

J is TRBJ2-1 and V is TRBV5-1, with D perhaps matching TRBD2 (6 bases). Germline V gives CDR1 SGHRS, CDR2 YFSETQ. Trimming removed 0 bases from V and 3 bases from J, with 16 bases in between. The CDR3 contains 17 residues. DNA of the CDR3: TGCGCCAGCAGCTTGGATAGTGGCCTAGCGTTCTACAATGAGCAGTTCTTC. Residues: CASSLDSGLAFYNEQFF.

The chain couples TRBV7-3 to TRBJ2-2; 7 positions match TRBD2. The V and J ends lost 7 bases and 7 bases, in that order; junction bases with no gene match: 3. The CDR3 covers 12 residues. Germline V gene data show CDR1 as SGHTA and CDR2 as FQGTGA. The CDR3 DNA reads as TGTGCCAGCACCCGCGGGGGCGGGGAGCTGTTTTTT. Its protein is CASTRGGGELFF.

CDR3 amino acids: CASSLNGRGYEQYF. Written as DNA, the CDR3 is TGTGCCAGCAGCTTAAACGGGAGGGGATACGAGCAGTACTTC. The rearrangement links TRBV11-3 to TRBJ2-7; TRBD2 matches at 8 bases. V gave up 2 bases and J gave up 4 bases; unmatched junction bases: 4. Germline V gene data show CDR1 as SGHNT and CDR2 as YENEEA. The CDR3 covers 14 residues.

This sequence joins TRBV4-2 and TRBJ2-1; D is unclear. Germline CDR1 reads LGHNA; CDR2 reads YNFKEQ. The CDR3 contains 12 residues. V dropped 3 bases and J dropped 10 bases, with 10 bases sitting between them. Here the CDR3 DNA reads TGTGCCAGCAGCCACTCAGGCCGAGAGCAGTTCTTC. Encoded protein: CASSHSGREQFF.

This sequence joins TRBV5-5 and TRBJ2-7, with a tentative D call TRBD2 (5 bases). The CDR3 runs 13 residues. Trimming removed 2 bases from V and 5 bases from J, with 11 bases in between. Germline V gene sequence: CDR1 SGHKS, CDR2 YYEKEE (reference sequence). As DNA, the CDR3 is TGTGCCAGCAGCTTAAGGGAGACCCACGAGCAGTACTTC. The encoded protein is CASSLRETHEQYF.

This clone appeared once. The V and J genes are TRBV7-9 and TRBJ1-5; 8 bases are a match to TRBD1. V shed 5 bases and J 11 bases; nucleotides not matched to a gene: 14. The CDR3 runs 15 residues. Per germline, CDR1 SEHNR and CDR2 FQNEAQ (reference sequence). The CDR3 DNA reads TGTGCCAGCAGCGAATCCGGGACAGGTCCCTCGGCCCAGCATTTT. Encoded protein: CASSESGTGPSAQHF.

V usage is TRBV6-1 and J usage is TRBJ1-1; tentative D call: TRBD1 (5 bases). The CDR3 is made up of 14 amino acids. Trimming removed 3 bases at V and 5 bases at J, with 13 bases between. Germline V gene lookup returns CDR1 MNHNS and CDR2 SASEGT. CDR3 residues: CASSDAGKITEAFF. DNA for the CDR3: TGTGCCAGCAGTGATGCAGGGAAGATAACTGAAGCTTTCTTT.

The chain has TRBV9 and TRBJ2-7; 10 bases are a match to TRBD2. Germline trimming cut 3 bases from V and 3 bases from J; bases unmatched to any gene: 6. CDR3 length equals 15 residues. The germline V gene encodes CDR1 SGDLS and CDR2 YYNGEE. CDR3 DNA sequence: TGTGCCAGCAGCGGAGGTAGCGGGGGGAACTACGAGCAGTACTTC. Translated: CASSGGSGGNYEQYF.

The table lists this clone with a few counts. This sequence joins TRBV30 and TRBJ1-5, with D possibly TRBD1 on 6 matching bases. The V end lost 0 bases, the J end lost 6 bases, and 15 bases lay between the germline ends. Germline assignment: CDR1 GTSNPN and CDR2 SVGIG (reference sequence). CDR3 length: 15 amino acids. The CDR3: CAWSVQQGFGQPQHF. In DNA, the CDR3 is TGTGCCTGGAGTGTACAACAGGGTTTCGGTCAGCCCCAGCATTTT. Supplemented by reference TRBV30 and TRBJ1-5, the full variable domain reads SQTIHQWPATLVQPVGSPLSLECTVEGTSNPNLYWYRQAAGRGLQLLFYSVGIGQISSEVPQNLSASRPQDRQFILSSKKLLLSDSGFYLCAWSVQQGFGQPQHFGDGTRLSIL.

The J gene is TRBJ2-1, the V gene TRBV7-2; the match to TRBD1 covers 9 bases. Trimming removed 5 bases from V and 10 bases from J; junction bases left unmatched: 3. There are 12 residues in the CDR3. CDR1 SGHTA and CDR2 FQGNSA come from the germline V gene. CDR3 protein: CASSPGQGEQFF. The CDR3 coding sequence is TGTGCCAGCAGCCCCGGACAGGGGGAGCAGTTCTTC.

The chain uses TRBV11-1 and TRBJ2-2, with TRBD2 matching over 14 bases. V shed 5 bases and J 5 bases; nucleotides not matched to a gene: 7. The CDR3 has 17 residues. CDR1 SGHAT and CDR2 FQDESV come from the germline V gene (reference sequence). CDR3 bases: TGTGCCAGCAGCCCGGGACTAGCGGGGGCAGGGACCGGGGAGCTGTTTTTT. Amino acid sequence: CASSPGLAGAGTGELFF.

V and J are TRBV7-9 and TRBJ1-1; no firm D call. The CDR3 spans 14 residues. The V end was cut by 0 bases, the J end by 1 base, with 6 bases between. Germline V gene sequence: CDR1 SEHNR, CDR2 FQNEAQ (reference sequence). The CDR3 reads CASSLAYGNTEAFF. The CDR3 coding sequence is TGTGCCAGCAGCTTAGCGTACGGGAACACTGAAGCTTTCTTT.